This T cell receptor (beta chain) was recorded in a study of cytomegalovirus exposure and HLA in healthy donors. Primers for the PCR totalled 60 Vbeta and 13 Jbeta. Libraries were prepared by immunoSEQ multiplex PCR; TCRdb keeps only in-frame clonotypes and omits some of them. The sample yields some 120,000 clones, about 63% seen once. Overall study findings and caveats: A later analysis reportedly found that, within productive TCRs, an Asian-associated ancestry cluster had fewer N-insertions than the mean observed across the roughly 630 donors. In an earlier analysis, productive rearrangement rates for most beta V segments clustered near 87% or 30%. As a later analysis showed, several of the most significant clusters appeared to be linked to common viral pathogens. The study put 160 or so TCR beta chains on its list as cytomegalovirus-associated.

Trimming at V came to 0 bases and at J to 1 base, leaving 1 base not matched to a gene. Germline V CDR1 and CDR2: SGDLS, YYNGEE. The CDR3 spans 15 residues. Concerning this clone itself: Its antigen is as yet unknown.

The gene calls are TRBV9 and TRBJ2-5, with TRBD2 matching over 9 bases. The sequence was collected from a man aged 25 to 40 in good health and CMV-seropositive. Sample: PBMCs. CDR3 DNA: TGTGCCAGCAGCGTAGGGACTAGCGTCCAAGAGACCCAGTACTTC. Translating it yields CASSVGTSVQETQYF.